The rows below give T cell receptor beta chains drawn from one sample of a study of blood T cell repertoires in COVID-19. Some clones are missing from TCRdb's copy, which holds only in-frame ones; the method was immunoSEQ multiplex PCR. Of 35,000 to 40,000 clones in the sample, around nine tenths were seen once. The sample taken for sequencing was peripheral blood. These receptors all come from a man in his sixties with active COVID-19. CDR3s include the opening cysteine and the closing phenylalanine or tryptophan. D genes are given only for firm matches. Size values are once, few and many counts, or a class for expanded clones, and some rows have none.

j_gene	d_gene	abundance	v_gene	CDR3aa	CDR3nt
TRBJ1-4	TRBD1	once	TRBV27	CASSFRDRGYTNEKLFF	TGTGCCAGCAGTTTCCGGGACAGGGGTTACACTAATGAAAAACTGTTTTTT
TRBJ2-5	TRBD2	-	TRBV5-6	CASSLAGSAETQYF	TGTGCCAGCAGCTTAGCGGGGAGCGCAGAGACCCAGTACTTC
TRBJ2-1	TRBD2	-	TRBV5-1	CASSLAGGPSNNEQFF	TGCGCCAGCAGCTTGGCGGGAGGGCCCTCTAACAATGAGCAGTTCTTC
TRBJ2-2	-	-	TRBV19	CASTGRTSRIAPENTGELFF	TGTGCCAGTACGGGCCGAACTAGCCGGATCGCCCCAGAGAACACCGGGGAGCTGTTTTTT
TRBJ2-7	-	once	TRBV19	CASRPTARESYEQYF	TGTGCCAGTAGACCAACGGCCAGGGAATCCTACGAGCAGTACTTC
TRBJ2-3	-	-	TRBV11-3	CASSLGGPATRGPTDTQYF	TGTGCCAGCAGCTTAGGGGGCCCGGCGACTAGGGGACCCACAGATACGCAGTATTTT
TRBJ1-2	-	-	TRBV3-1/TRBV3-2	CASRRSREEYGYTF	TGTGCCAGCAGAAGAAGCAGGGAGGAGTATGGCTACACCTTC
TRBJ2-1	TRBD1	-	TRBV30	CAWISTGGRDEQFF	TGTGCCTGGATATCTACAGGGGGCAGGGATGAGCAGTTCTTC
TRBJ2-4	-	-	TRBV6-2/TRBV6-3	CASSSDTVQRNIQYF	TGTGCCAGCAGTTCCGACACGGTACAACGGAACATTCAGTACTTC
TRBJ1-5	TRBD1	-	TRBV10-2	CASSPSTGGAQPQHF	TGCGCCAGCAGTCCCTCTACAGGGGGCGCCCAGCCCCAGCATTTT
TRBJ1-2	TRBD1	-	TRBV27	CASSFIPTGGNGYTF	TGTGCCAGCAGTTTTATCCCGACAGGGGGAAATGGCTACACCTTC
TRBJ2-7	-	-	TRBV29-1	CSVRGTYEQYF	TGCAGCGTTAGGGGGACCTACGAGCAGTACTTC
TRBJ2-5	-	-	TRBV7-9	CAGRRLQETQYF	TGTGCCGGCCGCAGGCTACAAGAGACCCAGTACTTC
TRBJ1-5	-	-	TRBV30	CAWSQSGLNQPQHF	TGTGCCTGGAGTCAATCGGGACTTAATCAGCCCCAGCATTTT
TRBJ1-1	-	-	TRBV6-5	CASTRLTEAFF	TGTGCCAGCACCAGGCTCACTGAAGCTTTCTTT
TRBJ2-7	TRBD2	-	TRBV7-9	CASSRILAGGNHEQYF	TGTGCCAGCAGCCGCATACTAGCGGGAGGTAACCACGAGCAGTACTTC
TRBJ1-2	-	-	TRBV7-9	CASSLRLARTNYGYTF	TGTGCCAGCAGCTTAAGGTTGGCCAGGACTAACTATGGCTACACCTTC
TRBJ1-1	-	-	TRBV5-8	CASSLVSRTEAFF	TGTGCCAGCAGCTTGGTCTCTCGGACTGAAGCTTTCTTT
TRBJ1-1	-	-	TRBV3-1/TRBV3-2	CASSHTQGIEAFF	TGTGCCAGCAGCCATACACAGGGAATTGAAGCTTTCTTT
TRBJ2-1	-	-	TRBV11-3	CASSPDPGDNEQFF	TGTGCCAGCAGCCCAGATCCGGGGGACAATGAGCAGTTCTTC
TRBJ2-3	TRBD1	-	TRBV5-1	CASSFRQGSTDTQYF	TGCGCCAGCAGCTTTCGACAGGGGAGCACAGATACGCAGTATTTT
TRBJ2-2	-	-	TRBV10-3	CAIGLQVNTGELFF	TGTGCCATCGGTTTACAGGTGAACACCGGGGAGCTGTTTTTT
TRBJ2-1	TRBD2	-	TRBV4-1	CASSLPSGSHNEQFF	TGCGCCAGCAGCCTCCCAAGCGGGAGCCACAATGAGCAGTTCTTC
TRBJ2-3	TRBD2	-	TRBV5-1	CASREAGVTDTQYF	TGCGCCAGCAGAGAGGCGGGGGTCACAGATACGCAGTATTTT
TRBJ1-4	-	-	TRBV5-1	CASSTGLANEKLFF	TGCGCCAGCAGTACAGGGTTGGCTAATGAAAAACTGTTTTTT
TRBJ1-5	TRBD1	-	TRBV19	CASSIPGQKEMVQPQHF	TGTGCCAGTAGTATCCCGGGACAGAAGGAAATGGTTCAGCCCCAGCATTTT
TRBJ2-7	-	-	TRBV20-1	CSAWDNYEQYF	TGCAGTGCCTGGGACAACTACGAGCAGTACTTC
TRBJ2-3	TRBD2	-	TRBV5-1	CASSFTSGLSTDTQYF	TGCGCCAGCAGCTTTACTAGCGGACTCAGCACAGATACGCAGTATTTT
TRBJ1-1	-	-	TRBV27	CASSSRVNTEAFF	TGTGCCAGCAGTTCCAGGGTGAACACTGAAGCTTTCTTT
TRBJ2-1	-	-	TRBV7-2	CASQEIRGGNEQFF	TGTGCCAGCCAGGAGATACGAGGGGGTAATGAGCAGTTCTTC
TRBJ2-2	TRBD1	-	TRBV5-1	CASSLFGQGPGELFF	TGCGCCAGCAGCTTATTCGGACAGGGACCCGGGGAGCTGTTTTTT
TRBJ1-3	TRBD1	-	TRBV5-1	CASTPGQGSGNTIYF	TGCGCCAGCACCCCGGGACAGGGGTCTGGAAACACCATATATTTT
TRBJ2-3	-	once	TRBV3-1/TRBV3-2	CASSQGASVGTDTQYF	TGTGCCAGCAGCCAAGGGGCTAGCGTAGGCACAGATACGCAGTATTTT
TRBJ2-1	-	-	TRBV4-2	CASSQVGTSGDNEQFF	TGTGCCAGCAGCCAAGTAGGGACCTCGGGGGACAATGAGCAGTTCTTC
TRBJ1-2	-	-	TRBV6-6	CASKDSLHGYTF	TGTGCCAGCAAGGACAGTCTCCATGGCTACACCTTC
TRBJ2-3	-	-	TRBV7-3	CASSLSSGTDTQYF	TGTGCCAGCAGCTTATCCAGCGGTACAGATACGCAGTATTTT
TRBJ2-1	TRBD2	once	TRBV7-2	CASSPTLAGNEQFF	TGTGCCAGCAGCCCGACCCTAGCGGGAAATGAGCAGTTCTTC
TRBJ2-1	-	-	TRBV5-1	CASSGQEQFF	TGCGCCAGCAGTGGGCAGGAGCAGTTCTTC
TRBJ1-1	TRBD1	-	TRBV25-1	CASSDRGLVEAFF	TGTGCCAGCAGTGACAGGGGGCTAGTTGAAGCTTTCTTT
TRBJ1-1	-	-	TRBV18	CASSPNTGDTEAFF	TGTGCCAGCTCACCAAATACGGGAGACACTGAAGCTTTCTTT
TRBJ2-6	TRBD1	once	TRBV30	CAWTWDSFSSGANVLTF	TGTGCCTGGACTTGGGACAGCTTTTCCTCTGGGGCCAACGTCCTGACTTTC
TRBJ2-7	TRBD1	-	TRBV14	CASSQASTGAYEQYF	TGTGCCAGCAGCCAGGCCTCGACAGGGGCCTACGAGCAGTACTTC
TRBJ2-7	TRBD2	once	TRBV2	CASSDPRTSGTYEQYF	TGTGCCAGCAGTGACCCCCGGACTAGCGGGACGTACGAGCAGTACTTC
TRBJ2-7	TRBD1	few	TRBV3-1/TRBV3-2	CASSNPGQGTYEQYF	TGTGCCAGCAGCAACCCGGGACAGGGCACCTACGAGCAGTACTTC
TRBJ2-5	TRBD1	few	TRBV13	CASSKYRGETQYF	TGTGCCAGCAGTAAATACAGGGGAGAGACCCAGTACTTC
TRBJ1-5	-	-	TRBV5-1	CASSLRTGDQPQHF	TGCGCCAGCAGCTTGAGGACGGGAGATCAGCCCCAGCATTTT
TRBJ2-1	TRBD2	-	TRBV18	CASSPPGLAGYKFNEQFF	TGTGCCAGCTCACCACCCGGGCTAGCGGGGTATAAATTCAATGAGCAGTTCTTC
TRBJ2-7	TRBD1	-	TRBV5-4	CASSEGTGGRWEQYF	TGTGCCAGCAGCGAAGGGACAGGGGGACGGTGGGAGCAGTACTTC
TRBJ2-2	TRBD2	once	TRBV3-1/TRBV3-2	CASSPLAGVPDTGELFF	TGTGCCAGCAGCCCGCTGGCGGGAGTTCCGGACACCGGGGAGCTGTTTTTT